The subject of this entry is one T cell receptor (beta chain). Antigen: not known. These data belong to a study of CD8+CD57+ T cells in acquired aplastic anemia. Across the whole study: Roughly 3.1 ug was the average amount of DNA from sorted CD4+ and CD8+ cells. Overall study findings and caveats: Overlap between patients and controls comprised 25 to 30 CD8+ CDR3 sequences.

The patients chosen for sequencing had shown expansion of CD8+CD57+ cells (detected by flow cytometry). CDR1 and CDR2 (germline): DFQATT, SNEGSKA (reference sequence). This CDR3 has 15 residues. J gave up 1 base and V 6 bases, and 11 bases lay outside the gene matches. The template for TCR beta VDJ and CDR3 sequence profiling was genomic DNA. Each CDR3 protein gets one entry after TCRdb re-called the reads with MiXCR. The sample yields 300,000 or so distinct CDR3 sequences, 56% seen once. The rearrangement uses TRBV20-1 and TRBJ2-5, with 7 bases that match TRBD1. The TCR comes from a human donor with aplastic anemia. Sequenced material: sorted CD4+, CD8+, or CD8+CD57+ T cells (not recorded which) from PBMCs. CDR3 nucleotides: TGCAGTGCCAATACTAGGACAGGCATCCAAGAGACCCAGTACTTC. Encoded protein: CSANTRTGIQETQYF.